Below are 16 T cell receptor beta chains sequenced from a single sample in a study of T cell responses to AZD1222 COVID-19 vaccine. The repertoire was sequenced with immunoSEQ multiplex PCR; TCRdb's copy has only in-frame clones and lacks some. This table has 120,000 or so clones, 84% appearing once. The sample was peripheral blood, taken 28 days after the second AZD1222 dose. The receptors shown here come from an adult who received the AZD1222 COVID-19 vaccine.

Here the CDR3 reads CASSLVAPSGNTIYF. In nucleotides, the CDR3 is TGTGCCAGCAGCTTGGTAGCCCCCTCTGGAAACACCATATATTTT. The rearrangement uses TRBV5-6 and TRBJ1-3; D remains ambiguous. This CDR3 is 15 amino acids long. CDR1 and CDR2 (germline): SGHDT, YYEEEE. V lost 0 bases to trimming and J lost 0 bases, with 7 bases between them.

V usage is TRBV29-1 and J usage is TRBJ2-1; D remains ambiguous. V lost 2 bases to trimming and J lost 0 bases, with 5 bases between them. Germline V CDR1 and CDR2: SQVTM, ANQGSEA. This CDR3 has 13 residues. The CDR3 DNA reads TGCAGCGTTGAAAGCATCTCCTACAATGAGCAGTTCTTC. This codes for CSVESISYNEQFF.

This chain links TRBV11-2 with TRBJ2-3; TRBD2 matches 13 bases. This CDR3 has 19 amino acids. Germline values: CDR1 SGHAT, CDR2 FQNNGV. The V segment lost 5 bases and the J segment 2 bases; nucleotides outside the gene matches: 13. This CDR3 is CASSLRLAGGLYPTDTQYF. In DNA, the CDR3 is TGTGCCAGCAGCCTTCGACTAGCGGGGGGCCTTTACCCCACAGATACGCAGTATTTT.

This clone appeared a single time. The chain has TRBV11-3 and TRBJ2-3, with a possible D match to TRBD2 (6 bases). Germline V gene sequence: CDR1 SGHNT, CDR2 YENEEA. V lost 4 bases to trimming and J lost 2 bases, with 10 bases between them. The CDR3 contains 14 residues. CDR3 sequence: CASSSGTYTDTQYF. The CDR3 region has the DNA TGTGCCAGCAGCTCCGGGACTTACACAGATACGCAGTATTTT.

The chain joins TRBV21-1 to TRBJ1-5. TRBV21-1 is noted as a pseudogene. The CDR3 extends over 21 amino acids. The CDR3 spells CASSKSYHTPSGLHSNQPQHF. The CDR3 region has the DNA TGTGCCAGCAGCAAATCGTACCATACTCCGTCCGGCCTCCATAGCAATCAGCCCCAGCATTTT.

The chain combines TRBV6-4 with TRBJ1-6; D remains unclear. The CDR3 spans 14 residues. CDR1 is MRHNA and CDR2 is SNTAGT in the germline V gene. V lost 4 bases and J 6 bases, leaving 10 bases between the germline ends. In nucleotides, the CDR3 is TGTGCCAGCAGTGCGGGGATTGGTAATTCACCCCTCCACTTT. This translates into CASSAGIGNSPLHF.

CDR3 region: CASSQDHGNSPLHF. The CDR3 region has the DNA TGCGCCAGCAGCCAAGATCATGGGAATTCACCCCTCCACTTT. The chain carries TRBV4-3 and TRBJ1-6; D uncertain. Germline V gene sequence: CDR1 LGHNA, CDR2 YSLEER. V was cut by 0 bases and J by 7 bases, with 7 bases left in between. The CDR3 spans 14 residues.

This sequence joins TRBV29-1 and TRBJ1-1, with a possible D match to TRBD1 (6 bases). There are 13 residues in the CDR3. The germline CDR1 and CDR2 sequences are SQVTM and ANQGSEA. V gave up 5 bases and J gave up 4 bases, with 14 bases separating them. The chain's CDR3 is CSVLSRGGTEAFF. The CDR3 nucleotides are TGCAGCGTTCTCAGCAGGGGCGGCACTGAAGCTTTCTTT.

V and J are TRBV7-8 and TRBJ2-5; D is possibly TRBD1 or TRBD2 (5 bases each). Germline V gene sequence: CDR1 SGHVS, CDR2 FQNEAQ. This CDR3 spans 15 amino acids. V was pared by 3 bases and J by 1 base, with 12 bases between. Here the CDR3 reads CASSLYTGTQETQYF. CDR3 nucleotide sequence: TGTGCCAGCAGCTTGTACACGGGGACCCAAGAGACCCAGTACTTC.

The CDR3 spells CASSQMAPWDTQYF. In DNA form, the CDR3 reads TGTGCCAGCAGCCAAATGGCCCCGTGGGATACGCAGTATTTT. The chain recombines TRBV3-1 (or the pseudogene TRBV3-2) with TRBJ2-3; no clear D gene. The V and J ends lost 2 bases and 6 bases respectively, with 12 bases between them. The CDR3 has 14 amino acids. Germline CDR1 LGHDT, CDR2 YNNKEL (reference sequence).

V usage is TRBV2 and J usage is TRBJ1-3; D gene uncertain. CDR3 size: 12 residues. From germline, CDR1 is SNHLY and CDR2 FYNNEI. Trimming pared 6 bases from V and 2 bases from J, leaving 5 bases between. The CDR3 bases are TGTGCCAGCAGGGCGCCTGGAAACACCATATATTTT. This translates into CASRAPGNTIYF.

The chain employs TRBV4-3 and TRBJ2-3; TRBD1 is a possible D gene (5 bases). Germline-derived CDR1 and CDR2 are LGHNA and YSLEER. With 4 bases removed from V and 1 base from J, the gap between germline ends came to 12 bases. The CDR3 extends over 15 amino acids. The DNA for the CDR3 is TGCGCCAGCAGCCCCGAAGACAGTCGCACAGATACGCAGTATTTT. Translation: CASSPEDSRTDTQYF.

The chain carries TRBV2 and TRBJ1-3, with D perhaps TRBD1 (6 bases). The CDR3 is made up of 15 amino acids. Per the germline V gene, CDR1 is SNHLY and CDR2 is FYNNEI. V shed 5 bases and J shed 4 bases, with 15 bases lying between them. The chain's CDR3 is CASSSSRGAGNTIYF. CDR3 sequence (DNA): TGTGCCAGCAGTTCTTCCAGGGGTGCAGGAAACACCATATATTTT. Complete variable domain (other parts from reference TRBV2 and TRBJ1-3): EPEVTQTPSHQVTQMGQEVILRCVPISNHLYFYWYRQILGQKVEFLVSFYNNEISEKSEIFDDQFSVERPDGSNFTLKIRSTKLEDSAMYFCASSSSRGAGNTIYFGEGSWLTVV.

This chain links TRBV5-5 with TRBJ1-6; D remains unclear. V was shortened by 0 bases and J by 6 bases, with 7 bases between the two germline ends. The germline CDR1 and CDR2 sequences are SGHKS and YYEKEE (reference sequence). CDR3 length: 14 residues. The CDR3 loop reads CASSLALRNSPLHF. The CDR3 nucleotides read TGTGCCAGCAGCTTGGCCCTGCGTAATTCACCCCTCCACTTT.

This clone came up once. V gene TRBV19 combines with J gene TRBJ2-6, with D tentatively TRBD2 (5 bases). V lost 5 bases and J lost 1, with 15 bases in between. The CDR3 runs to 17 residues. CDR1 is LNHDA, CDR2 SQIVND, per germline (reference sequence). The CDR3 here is CASSVGGYASGANVLTF. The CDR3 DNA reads TGTGCCAGTAGTGTCGGAGGATACGCATCTGGGGCCAACGTCCTGACTTTC.

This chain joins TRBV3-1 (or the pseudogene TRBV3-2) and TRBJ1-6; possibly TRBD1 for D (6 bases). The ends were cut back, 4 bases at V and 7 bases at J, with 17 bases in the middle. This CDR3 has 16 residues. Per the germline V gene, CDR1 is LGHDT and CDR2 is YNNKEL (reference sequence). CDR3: CASSRRTAIMNSPLHF. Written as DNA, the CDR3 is TGTGCCAGCAGCCGCCGGACAGCTATAATGAATTCACCCCTCCACTTT.